This T cell receptor (beta chain) came from a study of OX40 agonist ivuxolimab in advanced cancers. At the level of the whole study: Ivuxolimab was an agonistic, fully human IgG2 monoclonal antibody directed against OX40 (CD134), a costimulatory receptor. Intravenous ivuxolimab was administered to patients every 2 weeks at six dose levels: 0.01, 0.1, 0.3, 1.5, 3 and 10 mg/kg. Of the approximately 54 patients in dose escalation, 19 had hepatocellular carcinoma, some 15 had melanoma, 9 had renal cell carcinoma and 9 had head and neck cancer. A male proportion of around 83% and a mean age of roughly 58 years, ranging from about 20 to 80, were recorded for the dose-escalation cohort. Prior anti-PD-1, anti-PD-L1 or anti-CTLA-4 therapy was permitted, and checkpoint inhibitors had been received by roughly two fifths of dose-escalation patients. Three dose-escalation patients achieved partial responses, one with hepatocellular carcinoma and two with cutaneous melanoma. Peripheral TCRbeta sequencing aimed to test whether ivuxolimab altered TCR sequence diversity and caused clonal T-cell expansion. The paper describes the monotherapy dose-escalation part (N of about 54 patients) of the phase I trial of ivuxolimab. Overall study results and their limits: Low levels of normalized T-cell clonal expansion were also seen in some patients who did not respond. Partial responders in the 0.1-3.0 mg/kg groups had among the lowest normalized peripheral clonal expansion, especially among CD8+ T cells. After ivuxolimab, CD8+ T cells had more expanded clones than CD4+ T cells on average. Which antigens the clonally expanded peripheral T cells were specific for was not determined. At doses of 0.1 to 3.0 mg/kg, clonal expansion of both CD4+ and CD8+ blood T cells was observed from baseline to week 6.

V lost 5 bases and J lost 3 bases, and the count of bases not matched to a germline gene is 3. The CDR3 contains 13 residues, cysteine and phenylalanine counted. Here the CDR3 DNA is all that survives: 39 bases in frame from base 1. Looking up the germline V gene (reference sequence) yields CDR1 LNHNV and CDR2 YYDKDF. To sequence the TCRbeta CDR3 region, genomic DNA was isolated from the sorted cells. The immunoSEQ Assay was used to sequence the TCRbeta CDR3 regions. TCRdb's version of the immuneACCESS table is confined to in-frame rearrangements and falls short of the full clone set. An unresolved V gene accounts for under half of the shortfall where checked; the remainder is of unknown origin. The sample yields about 77,000 clones; roughly 86% were counted once. The biggest ten clones account for more than 2.5% of the sample. The trial excluded patients who had a history of autoimmune disease or were on systemic immunosuppression. In every dose cohort, peripheral blood was drawn for TCR sequencing at baseline, cycle 4 day 1, and cycle 7 day 1. Samples came from an open-label, multicenter, first-in-human phase I dose-escalation trial of ivuxolimab. Adults with locally advanced or metastatic melanoma, renal cell carcinoma, hepatocellular carcinoma or head and neck squamous cell carcinoma were enrolled in the trial. Before TCR sequencing, CD4+ T cells and CD8+ T cells from peripheral blood were sorted into separate populations.

Comments on this clone: Its antigen remains undetermined. No much larger clone exists at a distance of one base, and base qualities are not known.

The V and J genes are TRBV15 and TRBJ1-2, and 7 bases in between align with TRBD1. The sequences come from CD4+ or CD8+ T cells sorted from blood, collected in a trial of the OX40 agonist ivuxolimab. This receptor was identified in an adult with an advanced solid tumor such as melanoma, head and neck, liver or kidney cancer. The nucleotides read TGTGCCACCAGCCGGGACAGCCACTATGGCTACACCTTC. This translates into CATSRDSHYGYTF.